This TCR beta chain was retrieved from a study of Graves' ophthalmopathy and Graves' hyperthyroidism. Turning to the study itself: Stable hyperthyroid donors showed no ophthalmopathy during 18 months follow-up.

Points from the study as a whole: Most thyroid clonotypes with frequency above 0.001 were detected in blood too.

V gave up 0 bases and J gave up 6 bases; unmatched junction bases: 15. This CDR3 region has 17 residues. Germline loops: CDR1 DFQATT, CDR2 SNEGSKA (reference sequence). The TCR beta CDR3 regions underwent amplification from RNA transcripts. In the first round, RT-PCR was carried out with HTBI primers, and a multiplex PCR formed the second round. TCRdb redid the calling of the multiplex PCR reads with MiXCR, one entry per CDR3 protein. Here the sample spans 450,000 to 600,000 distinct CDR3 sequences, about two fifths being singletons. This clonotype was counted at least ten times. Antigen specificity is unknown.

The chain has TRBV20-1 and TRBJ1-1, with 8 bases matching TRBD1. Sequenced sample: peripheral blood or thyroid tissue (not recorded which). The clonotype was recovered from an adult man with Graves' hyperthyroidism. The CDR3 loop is CSARDTGQGALGSEAFF. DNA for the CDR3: TGCAGTGCTAGAGATACAGGTCAGGGGGCGCTTGGGTCTGAAGCTTTCTTT.